One sample yielded the 22 T cell receptor beta chains listed below, sequenced in a study of blood T cell repertoires in COVID-19. Some clones are missing from TCRdb's copy, which holds only in-frame ones; the method was immunoSEQ multiplex PCR. Among around 140,000 clones listed, 75% to 90% were seen once. Source material: peripheral blood. The origin of the receptors is a man aged 55 to 70 with active or convalescent COVID-19.

The CDR3 nucleotides are TGTGCCAGCACCAGGGACAGGCGCACAGATACGCAGTATTTT. Protein: CASTRDRRTDTQYF. The V call is TRBV3-1 (or the pseudogene TRBV3-2), the J call TRBJ2-3; 8 bases align to TRBD1. The CDR3 has 14 residues. V was pared by 7 bases and J by 1 base, with 4 bases of the junction left unmatched. CDR1 is LGHDT, CDR2 YNNKEL, per germline (reference sequence).

This chain joins TRBV6-6 and TRBJ2-5; 8 bases are shared with TRBD2. The CDR3 has 15 amino acids. Germline CDR1 MNHNY, CDR2 SVGAGI (reference sequence). Trimming at V came to 5 bases and at J to 4 bases, leaving 9 bases not matched to a gene. CDR3 sequence (DNA): TGTGCCAGCAGTCTCCAAGGGGCGGGGGGAGAGACCCAGTACTTC. Translated: CASSLQGAGGETQYF.

V gene TRBV19 combines with J gene TRBJ2-4; tentatively, D is TRBD2 (6 bases). CDR1 is LNHDA and CDR2 is SQIVND in the germline V gene (reference sequence). V was shortened by 7 bases and J by 0 bases, with 13 bases between the two germline ends. The CDR3 length is 15 residues. The CDR3 nucleotides read TGTGCCAGTACCCCCGACGGGGGAGCCAAAAACATTCAGTACTTC. Its translation is CASTPDGGAKNIQYF.

The chain has TRBV25-1 and TRBJ1-2; 9 nucleotides line up with TRBD1. The germline V gene encodes CDR1 MGHDK and CDR2 SYGVNS. Germline trimming cut 10 bases from V and 8 bases from J; bases unmatched to any gene: 5. There are 11 residues in the CDR3. The CDR3 DNA is TGTGCCACCACAGGGGGCAGAGGCTACACCTTC. It is translated as CATTGGRGYTF.

The V call is TRBV7-8, the J call TRBJ1-4; tentative D call: TRBD1 (6 bases). The CDR3 extends over 15 amino acids. CDR1 SGHVS and CDR2 FQNEAQ come from the germline V gene. V gave up 8 bases and J gave up 3 bases, with 16 bases separating them. The CDR3 spells CASVLGGRANEKLFF. Here the CDR3 DNA reads TGTGCCAGCGTCCTGGGGGGGCGAGCTAATGAAAAACTGTTTTTT.

The V gene is TRBV5-1, the J gene TRBJ1-6; D is unresolved. The length of the CDR3 is 16 residues. CDR1 and CDR2 (germline): SGHRS, YFSETQ. Trimming left V 3 bases short and J 0 bases short, with 10 bases between. CDR3 sequence (DNA): TGCGCCAGCAGCTACGACTTGAGCTCCTATAATTCACCCCTCCACTTT. Translated: CASSYDLSSYNSPLHF.

V is TRBV5-1 and J is TRBJ2-6, with 7 positions matching TRBD1. The CDR3 has 15 residues. V gave up 4 bases and J gave up 2 bases; unmatched junction bases: 3. Germline values: CDR1 SGHRS, CDR2 YFSETQ. This chain's CDR3 is CASSPQGAGANVLTF. CDR3 in DNA: TGCGCCAGCAGCCCCCAGGGGGCTGGGGCCAACGTCCTGACTTTC.

The chain recombines TRBV11-2 with TRBJ1-2; 10 bases are a match to TRBD1. The CDR3 consists of 14 residues. Trimming at V came to 5 bases and at J to 7 bases, leaving 7 bases not matched to a gene. Germline CDR1 reads SGHAT; CDR2 reads FQNNGV. CDR3 in DNA: TGTGCCAGCAGCCACAGGACAGGGGGTGGTGGCTACACCTTC. Translating it yields CASSHRTGGGGYTF.

This clone was recorded once. The chain combines TRBV11-2 with TRBJ2-5; D is uncertain. Germline values: CDR1 SGHAT, CDR2 FQNNGV. V was clipped by 1 base and J by 5 bases, with 5 bases between them. This CDR3 spans 12 amino acids. The CDR3 loop is CASSLGQETQYF. As DNA, the CDR3 is TGTGCCAGCAGCTTAGGTCAGGAGACCCAGTACTTC.

The J gene is TRBJ2-6, the V gene TRBV7-9; no firm D call. V was trimmed by 1 base and J by 0 bases, leaving 10 bases between them. CDR3 length equals 17 residues. Germline CDR1 and CDR2: SEHNR and FQNEAQ (reference sequence). This chain's CDR3 is CASSLGFSGSGANVLTF. The CDR3 DNA reads as TGTGCCAGCAGCTTAGGTTTTTCCGGCTCTGGGGCCAACGTCCTGACTTTC. Full variable domain (rest looked up from reference TRBV7-9 and TRBJ2-6): DTGVSQNPRHKITKRGQNVTFRCDPISEHNRLYWYRQTLGQGPEFLTYFQNEAQLEKSRLLSDRFSAERPKGSFSTLEIQRTEQGDSAMYLCASSLGFSGSGANVLTFGAGSRLTVL.

The chain joins TRBV29-1 to TRBJ2-7; a weak D match, TRBD2 (5 bases). The CDR3 contains 15 residues. V shed 4 bases and J shed 3 bases, with 19 bases lying between them. Germline V gives CDR1 SQVTM, CDR2 ANQGSEA. Here the CDR3 DNA reads TGCAGCGTTGGCCCGCACCCGAACCGGGACTACGAGCAGTACTTC. Translating gives CSVGPHPNRDYEQYF.

The chain employs TRBV4-2 and TRBJ1-2; the D gene is possibly TRBD1 (6 bases). The CDR3 length is 14 residues. The V gene lost 4 bases and the J gene lost 2 bases, with 11 bases spanning the gap. In germline, CDR1 is LGHNA, CDR2 YNFKEQ. The CDR3 here is CASSLGGENYGYTF. The CDR3 nucleotides are TGTGCCAGCAGCCTAGGGGGGGAGAACTATGGCTACACCTTC.

This clone is a singleton in its sample. V gene TRBV7-9 combines with J gene TRBJ1-4, with TRBD1 matching over 8 bases. CDR1 and CDR2 (germline): SEHNR, FQNEAQ (reference sequence). The CDR3 extends over 14 amino acids. The V gene end was trimmed by 5 bases and the J gene end by 6 bases; junction bases not matched to a gene: 5. CDR3 in amino acids: CASSPDRGDEKLFF. DNA for the CDR3: TGTGCCAGCAGCCCCGACAGGGGCGATGAAAAACTGTTTTTT.

The chain is built from TRBV27 and TRBJ2-4; 7 bases map to TRBD2. This CDR3 spans 19 amino acids. V shed 0 bases, J shed 1 base, and the junction held 12 bases outside the gene matches. Germline V CDR1 and CDR2: MNHEY, SMNVEV (reference sequence). The CDR3, as DNA: TGTGCCAGCAGTTTATCCCGACGTTTGGCGGGAGCCGCCAAAAACATTCAGTACTTC. It yields the protein CASSLSRRLAGAAKNIQYF.

The CDR3 nucleotides read TGTGCCAGCAGTGGTGGGACTAGCGGGAGGAGTAACAGCTACAATGAGCAGTTCTTC. Encoded protein: CASSGGTSGRSNSYNEQFF. J is TRBJ2-1 and V is TRBV28, with 15 positions matching TRBD2. Germline V gene lookup returns CDR1 MDHEN and CDR2 SYDVKM. The CDR3 sequence is 19 residues long. V lost 5 bases and J lost 3; bases outside the gene matches: 11.

The count of this clone is one. The V call is TRBV29-1, the J call TRBJ2-7; 9 nucleotides align to TRBD2. Trimming took 3 bases from V and 3 from J; bases not matched to a gene: 3. Looked up from germline, CDR1 is SQVTM and CDR2 is ANQGSEA. This CDR3 comprises 13 residues. The chain's CDR3 is CSVEGSGSYEQYF. In nucleotides, the CDR3 is TGCAGCGTTGAGGGTAGCGGGAGCTACGAGCAGTACTTC.

V gene TRBV11-3 combines with J gene TRBJ2-2; 8 positions agree with TRBD1. The CDR3 covers 16 residues. CDR1 SGHNT and CDR2 YENEEA come from the germline V gene. Trimming cost V 1 base and J 3 bases; bases outside gene matches: 4. The CDR3 protein is CASSLARDRHTGELFF. In DNA form, the CDR3 reads TGTGCCAGCAGCTTAGCCCGGGACAGGCACACCGGGGAGCTGTTTTTT. Based on the CDR3 plus reference TRBV11-3 and TRBJ2-2, the full variable domain is EAGVVQSPRYKIIEKKQPVAFWCNPISGHNTLYWYLQNLGQGPELLIRYENEEAVDDSQLPKDRFSAERLKGVDSTLKIQPAELGDSAVYLCASSLARDRHTGELFFGEGSRLTVL.

This clone appeared a single time. V is TRBV15 and J is TRBJ2-1; D may be TRBD2 (5 bases). Germline V gene data show CDR1 as LNHNV and CDR2 as YYDKDF (reference sequence). V dropped 2 bases and J dropped 0 bases, with 14 bases sitting between them. There are 17 residues in the CDR3. The CDR3 spells CATSRMLASSSYNEQFF. The CDR3 nucleotides are TGTGCCACCAGCAGAATGCTAGCCTCCAGCTCCTACAATGAGCAGTTCTTC.

V usage is TRBV28 and J usage is TRBJ2-6; D is possibly TRBD1 (6 bases). This CDR3 spans 13 amino acids. Trimming pared 6 bases from V and 8 bases from J, leaving 11 bases between. Looked up from germline, CDR1 is MDHEN and CDR2 is SYDVKM. In DNA, the CDR3 is TGTGCCAGCAGACCGACAGGCTCCAACGTCCTGACTTTC. Translating it yields CASRPTGSNVLTF.

The V and J genes are TRBV6-5 and TRBJ2-1; 7 bases agree with TRBD2. V lost 8 bases to trimming and J lost 7 bases; unmatched junction nucleotides: 5. The CDR3 runs to 12 residues. Germline V gene data show CDR1 as MNHEY and CDR2 as SVGAGI. CDR3 DNA: TGTGCCAGCCTGGGACTATCGAATGAGCAGTTCTTC. This codes for CASLGLSNEQFF.

In DNA form, the CDR3 reads TGCAGCGTTCGGACTAGCGGGAACACCGGGGAGCTGTTTTTT. Translating gives CSVRTSGNTGELFF. The rearrangement links TRBV29-1 to TRBJ2-2, with 10 nucleotides matching TRBD2. The V segment lost 5 bases and the J segment 1 base; nucleotides outside the gene matches: 1. The CDR3 has 14 residues. Germline assignment: CDR1 SQVTM and CDR2 ANQGSEA.

The chain employs TRBV5-1 and TRBJ1-6; D is perhaps TRBD1 (6 bases). CDR3 size: 16 residues. V lost 0 bases and J lost 10, with 17 bases in between. Germline V lookup: CDR1 SGHRS, CDR2 YFSETQ. The CDR3 reads CASSLEVQGSWSPLHF. The CDR3 nucleotides are TGCGCCAGCAGCTTGGAGGTTCAGGGGTCGTGGTCACCCCTCCACTTT.